The 11 T cell receptor beta chains below all came from one sample that was sequenced in a study of tumor and adjacent non-tumor tissue in lung cancer. This sample's RNA came from whole unsorted tissue. This non-tumor lung sample came from over 3 cm beyond the tumor edge. The library came from three nested PCR rounds adapted from ARM-PCR protocols. TCRdb analysed the multiplex PCR reads with MiXCR anew, one entry per CDR3 protein. The sample has 35,000 to 55,000 distinct CDR3 sequences; roughly 60% are singletons. The sample was distant non-tumor lung tissue. These receptors originate from a woman aged 35 to 49 with non-small cell lung cancer.

In its sample, this clonotype was seen many times. The chain combines TRBV12-3 or TRBV12-4 with TRBJ2-1, with TRBD2 matching 11 bases. V shed 6 bases and J 3 bases; nucleotides not matched to a gene: 4. CDR3 length equals 15 residues. The CDR3 DNA is TGTGCCAGCAGGGCAACTAGCGGGGGCTACAATGAGCAGTTCTTC. It is translated as CASRATSGGYNEQFF.

The CDR3 DNA reads as TGTGCCAGCAGTGAACGGGGGAAAAATGAGCAGTTCTTC. Translation: CASSERGKNEQFF. The chain has TRBV2 and TRBJ2-1, with TRBD2 as a possible D gene (6 bases). The CDR3 extends over 13 amino acids. Germline CDR1 reads SNHLY; CDR2 reads FYNNEI. Trimming took off 2 bases at V and 7 bases at J, with 9 bases between the two ends.

For this clonotype: The CDR3 does not close with the conserved phenylalanine or tryptophan, likely indicating a read error. V is TRBV10-2 and J is TRBJ1-2; possibly TRBD1 for D (5 bases). Trimming cost V 3 bases and J 6 bases, with 11 bases left between them. Germline V gene sequence: CDR1 WSHSY, CDR2 SAAADI. CDR3 length: 13 amino acids. This CDR3 reads CASSDRGSNGYTS. CDR3 coding DNA: TGCGCCAGCAGTGATAGGGGAAGTAATGGCTACACCTCC.

With respect to this clonotype: As the CDR3 is not closed by the conserved phenylalanine or tryptophan, this likely results from a read error. The V call is TRBV12-3 or TRBV12-4, the J call TRBJ1-6, with D unresolved. This CDR3 spans 12 amino acids. In nucleotides, the CDR3 is TGTGCCAGCAGTTTAGAGAATTCACCACTCCACTCT. This codes for CASSLENSPLHS.

This rearrangement joins TRBV5-1 to TRBJ2-5; tentative D call: TRBD2 (5 bases). This CDR3 spans 14 amino acids. From germline, CDR1 is SGHRS and CDR2 YFSETQ. Trimming shortened V by 4 bases and J by 2 bases, and 12 bases separated the two germline ends. CDR3 sequence: CASSEGREQETQYF. The DNA of the CDR3 is TGCGCCAGCAGCGAAGGACGGGAACAAGAGACCCAGTACTTC.

With regard to this clonotype: The germline gene is not matched at one end of the junction; a read error may be the cause. This chain links TRBV7-8 with TRBJ2-1; TRBD2 might be the D (5 bases). Germline loops: CDR1 SGHVS, CDR2 FQNEAQ. The CDR3 runs to 15 residues. The CDR3 is CASSLGGYSYNEQFF. DNA of the CDR3: TGTGCCAGCAGCTTAGGCGGGTATTCATACAATGAGCAATTCTTC.

As to this clonotype: A much larger clonotype is one base distant, so this may be a read error. This chain uses TRBV28 with TRBJ1-5; D remains ambiguous. V lost 8 bases and J 3 bases, leaving 14 bases between the germline ends. The CDR3 has 14 amino acids. Germline V gene lookup returns CDR1 MDHEN and CDR2 SYDVKM. CDR3 protein: CASRKDGNNQPQHF. The CDR3 bases are TGTGCCAGCCGGAAGGATGGGAACAATCAGCCCCAGCATTTT.

Notes on this clonotype: At one end, the junction sequence differs from germline, possibly due to a read error. This chain joins TRBV4-1 and TRBJ2-3; no clear D. The length of the CDR3 is 15 residues. CDR1 and CDR2 from the germline V gene are MGHRA and YSYEKL. The chain's CDR3 is CANSQDLSATDTQYF. CDR3 nucleotide sequence: TGCGCCAACAGCCAAGACCTCTCAGCCACAGATACGCAGTATTTT.

This clonotype showed up many times. The chain carries TRBV6-5 and TRBJ2-3, with D uncertain. CDR3 length: 14 residues. Trimming pared 0 bases from V and 2 bases from J, leaving 6 bases between. The germline gives CDR1 MNHEY, CDR2 SVGAGI. CDR3 bases: TGTGCCAGCAGTTACTCGGACCCCACAGATACGCAGTATTTT. Residues: CASSYSDPTDTQYF.

This clonotype appeared a single time. One end of the junction fails to match germline, which may point to a read error. This chain uses TRBV13 with TRBJ1-1; D is unclear. The CDR3 contains 14 residues. From germline, CDR1 is PRHDT and CDR2 FYEKMQ (reference sequence). CDR3 amino acids: CANSPVAVNTEALF. The CDR3 DNA reads TGTGCCAACAGCCCGGTGGCAGTGAACACTGAAGCTTTATTT.

The J gene is TRBJ2-5, the V gene TRBV5-6, with D hard to call. With 0 bases removed from V and 5 bases from J, the gap between germline ends came to 11 bases. The length of the CDR3 is 14 residues. Germline V lookup: CDR1 SGHDT, CDR2 YYEEEE. The CDR3 here is CASSLAGVEETQYF. In DNA form, the CDR3 reads TGTGCCAGCAGCTTGGCCGGCGTGGAGGAGACCCAGTACTTC. Full variable domain (outside the CDR3, taken from reference TRBV5-6 and TRBJ2-5): DAGVTQSPTHLIKTRGQQVTLRCSPKSGHDTVSWYQQALGQGPQFIFQYYEEEERQRGNFPDRFSGHQFPNYSSELNVNALLLGDSALYLCASSLAGVEETQYFGPGTRLLVL.